This TCR beta chain emerged from a study of T cells in Graves' hyperthyroidism and ophthalmopathy. Study at large: Peripheral blood was taken when the disease was first diagnosed, before any treatment began.

Amplified regions were TCR beta CDR3 sequences from RNA transcripts. The TCR CDR3 was amplified in a first-round RT-PCR using the HTBI primer set. TCRdb redid the calling of the multiplex PCR reads with MiXCR, one entry per CDR3 protein. The sample has about 600,000 distinct CDR3 sequences; more than 13% are singletons. Germline CDR1 reads SGHDT; CDR2 reads YYEEEE. The CDR3 extends over 18 amino acids. With 2 bases clipped from V and 4 bases from J, the junction kept 13 bases outside the gene matches. To note about this clonotype: Antigen specificity is unknown.

Study-wide results and limits: Ophthalmopathy got predicted by the model a median around 6.6 months before its onset.

The sequence was obtained from a woman under 30 with Graves' ophthalmopathy. Sequenced input: blood. The chain uses TRBV5-6 and TRBJ2-2; 8 positions agree with TRBD1. In nucleotides, the CDR3 is TGTGCCAGCAGCTTAGAGCTCCGGACAGGGACCTCCACCGGGGAGCTGTTTTTT. It codes for CASSLELRTGTSTGELFF.